The sequence of this T cell receptor (beta chain) was determined in a study of T cells in Graves' hyperthyroidism and ophthalmopathy. Study in general: Before any treatment, at initial diagnosis, peripheral blood was collected.

The hyperthyroidism was newly diagnosed and had lasted under 2 months; the patients were aged 18 to 65. TCR beta CDR3 regions were amplified from RNA transcripts. A set of HTBI primers served as the primers for a first-round RT-PCR of the TCR CDR3. TCRdb re-derived calls from the multiplex PCR reads in MiXCR, one entry per CDR3 protein. The table has roughly 380,000 distinct CDR3 sequences, approximately 15% seen once. Concerning this clonotype: Antigen unknown.

The study, taken as a whole, reports: In validation, the model predicted ophthalmopathy. These predictions came a median about 6.2 months before onset. Separating ophthalmopathy from stable hyperthyroidism was achieved by a 13 V-J model.

V gave up 6 bases and J gave up 1 base, with 22 bases separating them. The CDR3 consists of 18 residues. CDR1 and CDR2 (germline): ENHRY, SYGVKD. The sequenced sample was blood. The TCR comes from a woman in her sixties or seventies with Graves' hyperthyroidism. The chain is built from TRBV10-3 and TRBJ2-1; D may be TRBD1 or TRBD2 (5 bases each). CDR3 DNA: TGTGCCATCAGATCGGGACGGGCAAAACTAGATTCCTACAATGAGCAGTTCTTC. Protein sequence: CAIRSGRAKLDSYNEQFF.